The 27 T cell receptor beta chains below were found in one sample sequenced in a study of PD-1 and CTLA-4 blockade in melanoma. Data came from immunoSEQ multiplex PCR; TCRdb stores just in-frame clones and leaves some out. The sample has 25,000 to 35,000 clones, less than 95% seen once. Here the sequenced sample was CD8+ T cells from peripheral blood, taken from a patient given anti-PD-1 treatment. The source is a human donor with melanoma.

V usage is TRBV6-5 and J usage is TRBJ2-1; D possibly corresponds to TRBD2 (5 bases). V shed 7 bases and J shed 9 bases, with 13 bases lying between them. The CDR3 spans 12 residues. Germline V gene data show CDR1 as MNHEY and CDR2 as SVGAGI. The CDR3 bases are TGTGCCAGCATCTCTAGCCTTGGTGAGCAGTTCTTC. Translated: CASISSLGEQFF.

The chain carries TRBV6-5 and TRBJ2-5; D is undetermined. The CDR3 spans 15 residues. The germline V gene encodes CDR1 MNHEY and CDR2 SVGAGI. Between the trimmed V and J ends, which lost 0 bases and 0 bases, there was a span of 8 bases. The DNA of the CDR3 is TGTGCCAGCAGTTACTCGGTCTCGTACCAAGAGACCCAGTACTTC. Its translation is CASSYSVSYQETQYF.

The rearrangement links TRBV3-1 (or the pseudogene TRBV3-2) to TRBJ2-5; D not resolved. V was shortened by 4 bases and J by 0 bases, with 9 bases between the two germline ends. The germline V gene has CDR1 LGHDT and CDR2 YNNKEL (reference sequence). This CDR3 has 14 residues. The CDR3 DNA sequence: TGTGCCAGCAGCCCGGCGGCGTACCAAGAGACCCAGTACTTC. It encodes CASSPAAYQETQYF.

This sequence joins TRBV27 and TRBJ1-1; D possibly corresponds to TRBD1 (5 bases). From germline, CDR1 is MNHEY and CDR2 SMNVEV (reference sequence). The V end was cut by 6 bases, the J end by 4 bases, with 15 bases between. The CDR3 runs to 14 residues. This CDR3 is CASSITGTGTEAFF. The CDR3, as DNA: TGTGCCAGCAGCATAACCGGGACGGGCACTGAAGCTTTCTTT.

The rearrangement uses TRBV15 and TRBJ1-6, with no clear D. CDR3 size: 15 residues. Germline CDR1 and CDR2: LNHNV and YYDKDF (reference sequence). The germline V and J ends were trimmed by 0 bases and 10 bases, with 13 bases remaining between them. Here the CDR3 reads CATSRDFFPQSPLHF. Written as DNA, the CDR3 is TGTGCCACCAGCAGAGATTTTTTCCCCCAATCACCCCTCCACTTT.

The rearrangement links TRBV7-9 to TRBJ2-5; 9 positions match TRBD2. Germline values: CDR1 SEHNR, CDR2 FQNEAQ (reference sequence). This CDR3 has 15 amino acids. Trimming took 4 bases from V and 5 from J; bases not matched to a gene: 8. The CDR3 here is CASSYVAGDWETQYF. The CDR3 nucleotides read TGTGCCAGCAGCTACGTAGCGGGAGACTGGGAGACCCAGTACTTC.

The CDR3 coding sequence is TGCGCCAGCAGCTTGGACAGCTACTCCTACGAGCAGTACTTC. Protein sequence: CASSLDSYSYEQYF. The J gene is TRBJ2-7, the V gene TRBV5-1; D gene uncertain. The germline V gene has CDR1 SGHRS and CDR2 YFSETQ. The CDR3 is made up of 14 amino acids. Trimming pared 0 bases from V and 0 bases from J, leaving 7 bases between.

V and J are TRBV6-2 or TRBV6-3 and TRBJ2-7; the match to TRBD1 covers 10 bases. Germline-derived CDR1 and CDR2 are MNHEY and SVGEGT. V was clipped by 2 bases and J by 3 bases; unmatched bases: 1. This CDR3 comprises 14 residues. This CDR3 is CASSYGTGVYEQYF. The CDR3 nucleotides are TGTGCCAGCAGTTACGGGACAGGGGTCTACGAGCAGTACTTC.

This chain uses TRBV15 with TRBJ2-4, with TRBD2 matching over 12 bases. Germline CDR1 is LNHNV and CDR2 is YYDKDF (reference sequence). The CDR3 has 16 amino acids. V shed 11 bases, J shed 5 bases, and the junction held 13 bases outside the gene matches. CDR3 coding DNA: TGTGCCTCTAGGGCTAGCGGGAGGGGAAACGAAAACATTCAGTACTTC. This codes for CASRASGRGNENIQYF. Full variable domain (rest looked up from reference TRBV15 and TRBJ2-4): DAMVIQNPRYQVTQFGKPVTLSCSQTLNHNVMYWYQQKSSQAPKLLFHYYDKDFNNEADTPDNFQSRRPNTSFCFLDIRSPGLGDTAMYLCASRASGRGNENIQYFGAGTRLSVL.

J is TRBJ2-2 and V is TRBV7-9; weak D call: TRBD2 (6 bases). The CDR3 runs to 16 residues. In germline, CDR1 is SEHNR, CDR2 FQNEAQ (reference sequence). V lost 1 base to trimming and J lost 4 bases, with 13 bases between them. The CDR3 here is CASSLEVGGPTGELFF. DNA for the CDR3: TGTGCCAGCAGCTTAGAGGTGGGAGGCCCCACCGGGGAGCTGTTTTTT.

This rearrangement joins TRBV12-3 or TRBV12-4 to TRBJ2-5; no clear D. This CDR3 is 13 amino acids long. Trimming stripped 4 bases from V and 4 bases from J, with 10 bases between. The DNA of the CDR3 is TGTGCCAGCAGTTGGCCAGAGGCAGAGACCCAGTACTTC. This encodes CASSWPEAETQYF.

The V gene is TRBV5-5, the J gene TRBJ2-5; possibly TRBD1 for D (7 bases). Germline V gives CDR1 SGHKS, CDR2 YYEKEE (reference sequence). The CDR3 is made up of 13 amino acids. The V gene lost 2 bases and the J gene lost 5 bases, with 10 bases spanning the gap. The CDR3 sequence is CASSFPGGETQYF. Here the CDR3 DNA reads TGTGCCAGCAGCTTTCCAGGGGGGGAGACCCAGTACTTC.

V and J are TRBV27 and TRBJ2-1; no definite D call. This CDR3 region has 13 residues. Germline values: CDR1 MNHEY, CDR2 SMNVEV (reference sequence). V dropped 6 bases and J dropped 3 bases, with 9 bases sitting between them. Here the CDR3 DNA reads TGTGCCAGCAGACGCGCGAGCTACAATGAGCAGTTCTTC. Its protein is CASRRASYNEQFF.

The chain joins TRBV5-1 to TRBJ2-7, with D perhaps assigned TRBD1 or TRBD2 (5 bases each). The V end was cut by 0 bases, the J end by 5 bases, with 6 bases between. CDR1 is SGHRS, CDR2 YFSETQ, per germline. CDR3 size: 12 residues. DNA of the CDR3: TGCGCCAGCAGCTTGGGAGGGGACGAGCAGTACTTC. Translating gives CASSLGGDEQYF.

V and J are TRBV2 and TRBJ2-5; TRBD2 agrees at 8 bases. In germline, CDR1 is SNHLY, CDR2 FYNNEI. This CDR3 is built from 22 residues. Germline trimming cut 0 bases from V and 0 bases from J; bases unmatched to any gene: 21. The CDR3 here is CASSEAPGATSQREWYQETQYF. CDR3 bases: TGTGCCAGCAGTGAAGCGCCGGGGGCCACCTCCCAGCGGGAGTGGTACCAAGAGACCCAGTACTTC.

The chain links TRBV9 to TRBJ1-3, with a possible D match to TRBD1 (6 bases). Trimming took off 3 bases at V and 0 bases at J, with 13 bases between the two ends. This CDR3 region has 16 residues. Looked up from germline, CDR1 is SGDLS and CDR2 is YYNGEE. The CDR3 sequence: CASSAGGQSSGNTIYF. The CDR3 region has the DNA TGTGCCAGCAGCGCGGGGGGCCAAAGCTCTGGAAACACCATATATTTT.

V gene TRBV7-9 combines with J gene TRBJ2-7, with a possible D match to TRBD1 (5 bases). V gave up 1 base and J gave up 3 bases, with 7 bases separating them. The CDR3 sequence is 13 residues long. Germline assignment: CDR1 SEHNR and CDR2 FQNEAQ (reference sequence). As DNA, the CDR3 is TGTGCCAGCAGCTTAGGCAGGGACTACGAGCAGTACTTC. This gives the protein CASSLGRDYEQYF.

DNA of the CDR3: TGCGCCAGCAGCTTGGAAGGACAGGGCTACGAGCAGTACTTC. Its translation is CASSLEGQGYEQYF. This chain uses TRBV5-1 with TRBJ2-7; 8 bases are a match to TRBD1. Germline trimming cut 0 bases from V and 3 bases from J; bases unmatched to any gene: 2. Germline CDR1 reads SGHRS; CDR2 reads YFSETQ. CDR3 length: 14 amino acids. Full variable domain (rest looked up from reference TRBV5-1 and TRBJ2-7): KAGVTQTPRYLIKTRGQQVTLSCSPISGHRSVSWYQQTPGQGLQFLFEYFSETQRNKGNFPGRFSGRQFSNSRSEMNVSTLELGDSALYLCASSLEGQGYEQYFGPGTRLTVT.

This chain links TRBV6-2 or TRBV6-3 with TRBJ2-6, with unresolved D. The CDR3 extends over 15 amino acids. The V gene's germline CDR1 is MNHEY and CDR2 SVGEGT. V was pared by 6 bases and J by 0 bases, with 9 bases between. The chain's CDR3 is CASSPEDSGANVLTF. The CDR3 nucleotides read TGTGCCAGCAGCCCCGAAGACTCTGGGGCCAACGTCCTGACTTTC.

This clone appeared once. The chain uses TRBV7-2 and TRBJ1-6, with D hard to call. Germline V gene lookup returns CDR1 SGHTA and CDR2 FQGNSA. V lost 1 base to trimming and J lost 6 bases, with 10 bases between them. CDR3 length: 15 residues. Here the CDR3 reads CASSLEPDFNSPLHF. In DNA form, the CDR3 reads TGTGCCAGCAGCTTAGAGCCAGACTTTAATTCACCCCTCCACTTT.

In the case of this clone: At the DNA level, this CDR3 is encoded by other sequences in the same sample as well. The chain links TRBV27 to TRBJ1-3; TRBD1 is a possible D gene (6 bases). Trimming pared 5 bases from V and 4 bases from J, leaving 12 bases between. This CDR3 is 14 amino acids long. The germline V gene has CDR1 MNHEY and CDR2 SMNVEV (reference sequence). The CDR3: CASSLTGSGNTIYF. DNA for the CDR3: TGTGCCAGCAGTCTTACAGGGTCCGGAAACACCATATATTTT.

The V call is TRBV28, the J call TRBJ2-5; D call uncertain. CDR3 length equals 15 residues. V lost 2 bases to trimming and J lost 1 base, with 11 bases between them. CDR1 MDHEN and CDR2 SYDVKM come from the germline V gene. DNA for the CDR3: TGTGCCAGCAGTTTAGGGATCGGGTCCCAAGAGACCCAGTACTTC. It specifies CASSLGIGSQETQYF. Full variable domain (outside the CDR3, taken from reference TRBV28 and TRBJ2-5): DVKVTQSSRYLVKRTGEKVFLECVQDMDHENMFWYRQDPGLGLRLIYFSYDVKMKEKGDIPEGYSVSREKKERFSLILESASTNQTSMYLCASSLGIGSQETQYFGPGTRLLVL.

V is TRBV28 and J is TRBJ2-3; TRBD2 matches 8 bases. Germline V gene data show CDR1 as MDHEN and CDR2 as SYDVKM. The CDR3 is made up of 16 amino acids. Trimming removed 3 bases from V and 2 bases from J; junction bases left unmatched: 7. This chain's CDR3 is CASSFTAGDPTDTQYF. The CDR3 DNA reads TGTGCCAGCAGTTTTACAGCGGGAGATCCCACAGATACGCAGTATTTT.

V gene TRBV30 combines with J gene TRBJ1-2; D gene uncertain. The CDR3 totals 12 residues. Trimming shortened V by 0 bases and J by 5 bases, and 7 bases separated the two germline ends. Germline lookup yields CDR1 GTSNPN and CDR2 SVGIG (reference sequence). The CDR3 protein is CAWSVLSYGYTF. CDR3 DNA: TGTGCCTGGAGTGTACTTTCGTATGGCTACACCTTC.

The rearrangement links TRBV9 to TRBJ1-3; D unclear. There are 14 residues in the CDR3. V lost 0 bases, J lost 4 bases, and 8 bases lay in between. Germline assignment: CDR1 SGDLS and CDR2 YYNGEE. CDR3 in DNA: TGTGCCAGCAGCGTAGGCCCGACGGGAAACACCATATATTTT. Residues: CASSVGPTGNTIYF.

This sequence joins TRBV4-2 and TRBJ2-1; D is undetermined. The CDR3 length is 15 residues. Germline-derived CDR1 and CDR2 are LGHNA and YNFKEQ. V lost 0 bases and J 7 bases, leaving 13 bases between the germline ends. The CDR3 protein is CASSQESSGGNEQFF. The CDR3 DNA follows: TGTGCCAGCAGCCAAGAGTCATCGGGTGGGAATGAGCAGTTCTTC.

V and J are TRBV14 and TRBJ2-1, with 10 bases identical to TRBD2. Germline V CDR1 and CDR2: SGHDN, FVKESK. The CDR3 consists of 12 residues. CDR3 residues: CVSGRDQDEQFF. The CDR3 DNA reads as TGTGTAAGCGGGAGGGATCAGGATGAGCAGTTCTTC.